This T cell receptor beta chain was sequenced during a study of PD-1 blockade in classical Hodgkin lymphoma. Each and every patient relapsed after autologous stem cell transplantation, and patients got differing brentuximab vedotin exposure. This clone occurred once. Its specificity is unknown. The sample carries other DNA sequences with the same CDR3. CDR1 is MNHEY and CDR2 is SVGAGI in the germline V gene. The CDR3 length is 15 residues. J was trimmed by 1 base and V by 2 bases; bases with no gene match: 4. Study-level findings and limits: Baseline diversity in complete responders resembled that of newly diagnosed patients. What drove the repertoire differences, possibly disease activity or prior therapy, has not been defined.

Profiling relied on immunoSEQ multiplex PCR, and the TCRdb table lists in-frame clones only, not all of them. The table includes about 100,000 clones, roughly nine tenths detected once. This rearrangement joins TRBV6-5 to TRBJ2-7, with 8 positions matching TRBD2. The clonotype originates from a human donor with classical Hodgkin lymphoma. The specimen was peripheral blood mononuclear cells (PBMCs), collected before the second cycle of nivolumab. The CDR3: CASSYGGLGSYEQYF. The CDR3 nucleotides read TGTGCCAGCAGTTACGGGGGACTAGGTTCCTACGAGCAGTACTTC.